A selection of T cell receptor beta chains follows, all from one sample in a study of beta chain features in type 1 diabetes. This table comes from immunoSEQ multiplex PCR, and its TCRdb copy is limited to in-frame clones, with some not included. The sample holds roughly 260,000 clones, 20% seen once. Sequencing input: naive CD4+ T cells from blood. The receptors derive from a woman aged 40 to 55 with type 1 diabetes. The CDR3 runs from the conserved cysteine through the conserved F or W. The order of the fields is J gene, clone size, D gene, V gene, CDR3 protein, CDR3 DNA. D genes are given only for firm matches. A clone size is listed for some rows: how often the clone was seen (once, few, many), or a class if it is expanded.

TRBJ2-7,few,-,TRBV19,CASSIGGQSSYEQYF,TGTGCCAGTAGTATTGGCGGGCAGAGCTCCTACGAGCAGTACTTC
TRBJ1-1,few,-,TRBV7-2,CASSLAMGAPEAFF,TGTGCCAGCAGCTTAGCGATGGGGGCTCCTGAAGCTTTCTTT
TRBJ2-3,few,TRBD2,TRBV4-1,CASSQGGTSGRFADTQYF,TGCGCCAGCAGCCAAGGTGGGACTAGCGGGAGGTTCGCAGATACGCAGTATTTT
TRBJ1-2,once,-,TRBV2,CASSDLPSYGYTF,TGTGCCAGCAGTGATCTGCCGAGCTATGGCTACACCTTC
TRBJ1-5,-,TRBD1,TRBV28,CASSPGTGDQPQHF,TGTGCCAGCAGCCCCGGGACAGGGGATCAGCCCCAGCATTTT
TRBJ2-7,few,-,TRBV28,CASGREQYF,TGTGCCTCAGGCAGGGAGCAGTACTTC
TRBJ2-1,-,TRBD2,TRBV14,CASSRTSGSYNEQFF,TGTGCCAGCAGCCGGACTAGCGGCTCCTACAATGAGCAGTTCTTC
TRBJ2-4,-,-,TRBV19,CASSIAIRSIQYF,TGTGCCAGTAGTATAGCGATCAGAAGCATTCAGTACTTC
TRBJ2-5,-,-,TRBV29-1,CSVRHIQETQYF,TGCAGCGTCAGACATATCCAAGAGACCCAGTACTTC
TRBJ1-2,once,TRBD1,TRBV19,CARRTGGGYTF,TGTGCCAGGCGGACAGGAGGTGGCTACACCTTC
TRBJ2-1,-,-,TRBV9,CASSVARESYNEQFF,TGTGCCAGCAGCGTGGCTAGGGAGTCCTACAATGAGCAGTTCTTC
TRBJ2-7,-,TRBD1,TRBV5-8,CASRRTGGGYEQYF,TGTGCCAGCCGTCGGACAGGGGGAGGCTACGAGCAGTACTTC